This T cell receptor beta chain was profiled in a study of radiotherapy plus CTLA-4 blockade in lung cancer. Study-level information: Of the patients, more than 15% showed objective responses and around 34% attained disease control.

The table lists this clone with a count of one. Its specificity is not known. Each patient with chemo-refractory metastatic non-small-cell lung cancer was treated with focal radiation plus CTLA-4 blockade using ipilimumab. General study points: Peripheral blood showed expansion of tumor-derived TCR clones after radiotherapy and ipilimumab.

Generated by immunoSEQ multiplex PCR, the TCRdb table keeps only in-frame clones and is missing some. The profile shows about 95,000 clones, 83% of them singletons. CDR1 is MNHEY and CDR2 is SMNVEV in the germline V gene (reference sequence). The CDR3 spans 16 residues. Germline trimming cut 6 bases from V and 3 bases from J; bases unmatched to any gene: 6. Sequencing used peripheral blood, obtained from a patient treated with radiotherapy plus ipilimumab. This clonotype was sampled from a human donor with non-small cell lung cancer who had stable disease on radiotherapy plus ipilimumab. The chain couples TRBV27 to TRBJ2-3; 13 positions agree with TRBD2. The CDR3 DNA reads as TGTGCCAGCAGGCGCTGGACTAGCGGGAGAACAGATACGCAGTATTTT. It specifies CASRRWTSGRTDTQYF.